The 18 T cell receptor beta chains given below trace back to one sample, sequenced in a study of human T cells and chemical hapten exposure. As to time point: patch test 2, 6 weeks after DPC sensitization. As for treatment: therapeutic diphenylcyclopropenone sensitization with weekly scalp DPC. From the RACE reads, TCRdb called clonotypes with MiXCR, one entry per CDR3 protein. Counted here are 85,000 to 100,000 distinct CDR3 sequences, approximately 11% occurring once; the ten biggest clones make up more than 2%. The sequenced sample was whole blood, obtained in connection with sensitization to the hapten diphenylcyclopropenone (DPC). These receptors were obtained from a man aged 40-49 years with alopecia areata. Some clones in this sample may be carry-over from other donors' samples.

The chain carries TRBV19 and TRBJ2-7, with 9 bases identical to TRBD1. CDR3 length: 15 amino acids. After removal of 6 bases from V and 1 base from J, the junction contained 7 bases not matched to a gene. Germline lookup yields CDR1 LNHDA and CDR2 SQIVND (reference sequence). CDR3 sequence (DNA): TGTGCCAGTAGACAAAGACAGGGGGGTTCCTACGAGCAGTACTTC. Translating gives CASRQRQGGSYEQYF.

J is TRBJ2-1 and V is TRBV29-1; tentatively, D is TRBD1 or TRBD2 (5 bases each). This CDR3 is built from 13 residues. Germline CDR1 SQVTM, CDR2 ANQGSEA. Trimming removed 1 base from V and 8 bases from J, with 12 bases in between. CDR3 residues: CSVEGDLGDEQFF. CDR3 bases: TGCAGCGTTGAAGGGGACCTTGGGGATGAGCAGTTCTTC.

This clonotype was detected many times. The chain couples TRBV18 to TRBJ2-1; 9 positions match TRBD1. This CDR3 contains 15 residues. V shed 2 bases, J shed 8 bases, and the junction held 7 bases outside the gene matches. Germline assignment: CDR1 KGHSH and CDR2 LQKENI. CDR3: CASSPSRDRVDEQFF. CDR3 bases: TGTGCCAGCTCACCATCCCGGGACAGGGTAGATGAGCAGTTCTTC.

This rearrangement joins TRBV7-9 to TRBJ2-6, with no clear D. Trimming cost V 5 bases and J 0 bases, with 8 bases left between them. From germline, CDR1 is SEHNR and CDR2 FQNEAQ (reference sequence). The CDR3 is made up of 15 amino acids. CDR3 sequence reads: CASSLRISGANVLTF. The CDR3 nucleotides read TGTGCCAGCAGCCTGAGAATCTCTGGGGCCAACGTCCTGACTTTC.

This clonotype was counted only a few times. The genes are TRBV5-1 and TRBJ2-5; maybe TRBD1 (5 bases). The CDR3 contains 13 residues. V shed 0 bases and J shed 2 bases, with 5 bases lying between them. Germline V CDR1 and CDR2: SGHRS, YFSETQ. As DNA, the CDR3 is TGCGCCAGCAGCTTGGGACAGCAAGAGACCCAGTACTTC. Protein sequence: CASSLGQQETQYF.

This clonotype was picked up a small number of times. The chain recombines TRBV4-2 with TRBJ1-2; D possibly corresponds to TRBD1 (6 bases). Trimming took off 2 bases at V and 4 bases at J, with 17 bases between the two ends. Germline V gene lookup returns CDR1 LGHNA and CDR2 YNFKEQ. This CDR3 comprises 16 residues. This chain's CDR3 is CASSQLGSGVGYGYTF. The DNA of the CDR3 is TGTGCCAGCAGCCAACTCGGGTCAGGGGTGGGCTATGGCTACACCTTC.

V and J are TRBV19 and TRBJ2-7; 9 nucleotides match TRBD2. Germline V gives CDR1 LNHDA, CDR2 SQIVND (reference sequence). This CDR3 spans 17 amino acids. The junction had 14 bases not matched to a gene; V was cut back by 5 bases and J by 3 bases. CDR3 sequence reads: CASSAPRLAVPIYEQYF. The CDR3, as DNA: TGTGCCAGTAGTGCCCCCAGACTAGCGGTCCCTATCTACGAGCAGTACTTC.

This clonotype has more than one count but fewer than ten. The chain joins TRBV3-1 to TRBJ2-1; the D gene is possibly TRBD1 (6 bases). The germline gives CDR1 LGHDT, CDR2 YNNKEL (reference sequence). This CDR3 has 15 amino acids. The ends were cut back, 4 bases at V and 2 bases at J, with 12 bases in the middle. Written as DNA, the CDR3 is TGTGCCAGCAGCCGGCTCCCAGGGGCCTACAATGAGCAGTTCTTC. This encodes CASSRLPGAYNEQFF.

Ten or more counts support this clonotype. Germline and junction disagree at one end, which may indicate a read error. The chain has TRBV27 and TRBJ1-5, with 11 bases matching TRBD1. Germline CDR1 is MNHEY and CDR2 is SMNVEV (reference sequence). The CDR3 is made up of 17 amino acids. The CDR3 region has the DNA TGTGCCAGCAGTTTCTTAGGACAGGGGGCCGGCAACCAGCCCCAGCATTTT. It codes for CASSFLGQGAGNQPQHF.

V gene TRBV12-5 combines with J gene TRBJ1-1; 9 nucleotides align to TRBD1. Germline CDR1 and CDR2: LGHNT and FRNRAP. The CDR3 covers 15 residues. With 0 bases clipped from V and 10 bases from J, the junction kept 9 bases outside the gene matches. The CDR3 reads CASGLVPGDRARAFF. Here the CDR3 DNA reads TGTGCTAGTGGTTTGGTCCCCGGGGACAGGGCGAGAGCTTTCTTT. The complete variable domain, with remaining parts taken from reference TRBV12-5 and TRBJ1-1, reads DARVTQTPRHKVTEMGQEVTMRCQPILGHNTVFWYRQTMMQGLELLAYFRNRAPLDDSGMPKDRFSAEMPDATLATLKIQPSEPRDSAVYFCASGLVPGDRARAFFGQGTRLTVV.

This clonotype was picked up many times. This chain connects TRBV20-1 to TRBJ1-1, with TRBD1 identical over 7 bases. Losses at the gene ends were 0 bases for V and 5 bases for J; bases not matched to a gene: 9. The CDR3 has 15 residues. From germline, CDR1 is DFQATT and CDR2 SNEGSKA (reference sequence). The CDR3 nucleotides are TGCAGTGCTAGAGATCCCCTTCAGGGGGGGACTGAAGCTTTCTTT. This codes for CSARDPLQGGTEAFF.

The rearrangement uses TRBV5-8 and TRBJ1-5; D is unresolved. This CDR3 is 15 amino acids long. CDR1 SGHTS and CDR2 YDEGEE come from the germline V gene. V was shortened by 0 bases and J by 5 bases, with 12 bases between the two germline ends. Here the CDR3 reads CASSLGLLTDQPQHF. The CDR3 bases are TGTGCCAGCAGCTTGGGCCTTCTTACAGATCAGCCCCAGCATTTT. The full variable domain, rest sourced from reference TRBV5-8 and TRBJ1-5, is EAGVTQSPTHLIKTRGQQATLRCSPISGHTSVYWYQQALGLGLQFLLWYDEGEERNRGNFPPRFSGRQFPNYSSELNVNALELEDSALYLCASSLGLLTDQPQHFGDGTRLSIL.

This clonotype was detected only a few times. This rearrangement joins TRBV20-1 to TRBJ2-1; maybe TRBD2 (5 bases). Germline lookup yields CDR1 DFQATT and CDR2 SNEGSKA (reference sequence). The V end was cut by 1 base, the J end by 5 bases, with 18 bases between. This CDR3 region has 16 residues. The CDR3 DNA sequence: TGCAGTGCTAGAGTCCTAGCAGCTGGTGTCGACAATGAGCAGTTCTTC. This encodes CSARVLAAGVDNEQFF.

Comment on this clonotype: This could be a read error, since a much larger clone is one nucleotide away. The chain uses TRBV7-8 and TRBJ1-5; perhaps TRBD1 as D (6 bases). This CDR3 has 15 amino acids. CDR1 is SGHVS and CDR2 is FQNEAQ in the germline V gene. The CDR3 nucleotides are TGTGTCAGCAGCTTGTCGGACAGTGTCAATCAGCCCCAGCATTTT. As protein: CVSSLSDSVNQPQHF.

This chain links TRBV19 with TRBJ2-2, with 7 bases matching TRBD1. Trimming at V came to 5 bases and at J to 5 bases, leaving 8 bases not matched to a gene. The CDR3 is made up of 15 amino acids. Germline lookup yields CDR1 LNHDA and CDR2 SQIVND (reference sequence). The CDR3 loop is CASSPGTDLTGELFF. The CDR3 nucleotides read TGTGCCAGTAGTCCCGGGACAGATCTAACCGGGGAGCTGTTTTTT.

The chain links TRBV7-2 to TRBJ2-7; 9 bases match TRBD1. This CDR3 region has 14 residues. With V trimmed by 5 bases and J by 3 bases, 5 bases remained unmatched. Germline V gives CDR1 SGHTA, CDR2 FQGNSA. The CDR3 nucleotides read TGTGCCAGCAGCCACCCGGGACAGGGCTACGAGCAGTACTTC. Its translation: CASSHPGQGYEQYF.

A few counts support this clonotype. The V and J genes are TRBV7-3 and TRBJ2-3; D is perhaps TRBD2 (6 bases). The CDR3 is 14 residues long. Trimming took 5 bases from V and 2 from J, leaving 11 bases between them. Germline V lookup: CDR1 SGHTA, CDR2 FQGTGA. The CDR3 loop reads CASSRSGHTDTQYF. The DNA for the CDR3 is TGTGCCAGCAGCCGTAGCGGCCACACAGATACGCAGTATTTT. Based on the CDR3 plus reference TRBV7-3 and TRBJ2-3, the full variable domain is GAGVSQTPSNKVTEKGKYVELRCDPISGHTALYWYRQSLGQGPEFLIYFQGTGAADDSGLPNDRFFAVRPEGSVSTLKIQRTERGDSAVYLCASSRSGHTDTQYFGPGTRLTVL.

In nucleotides, the CDR3 is TGTGCCAGTAGTATCCAGGGGGTCGGGACCGGGGAGCTGTTTTTT. It codes for CASSIQGVGTGELFF. This chain connects TRBV19 to TRBJ2-2, with 7 bases matching TRBD1. The CDR3 spans 15 residues. Germline V gene data show CDR1 as LNHDA and CDR2 as SQIVND (reference sequence). V shed 3 bases, J shed 5 bases, and the junction held 6 bases outside the gene matches.